What follows describes a single T cell receptor beta chain. The sample is drawn from a study of technical replicates of blood from a handful of donors. Profiling relied on immunoSEQ multiplex PCR, and the TCRdb table lists in-frame clones only, not all of them. The sample includes just over 95,000 clones, approximately 94% of them seen just once. V shed 1 base and J shed 5 bases, with 17 bases lying between them. The CDR3 contains 16 residues. Germline CDR1 reads MGHRA; CDR2 reads YSYEKL. Material for sequencing was T cells isolated from PBMCs. J is TRBJ2-5 and V is TRBV4-1, with D hard to call. The clonotype was recovered from a human donor in good health. Here the CDR3 DNA reads TGCGCCAGCAGCCAAGGCGCCGGTACGGTCTCCGAGACCCAGTACTTC. The encoded protein is CASSQGAGTVSETQYF.